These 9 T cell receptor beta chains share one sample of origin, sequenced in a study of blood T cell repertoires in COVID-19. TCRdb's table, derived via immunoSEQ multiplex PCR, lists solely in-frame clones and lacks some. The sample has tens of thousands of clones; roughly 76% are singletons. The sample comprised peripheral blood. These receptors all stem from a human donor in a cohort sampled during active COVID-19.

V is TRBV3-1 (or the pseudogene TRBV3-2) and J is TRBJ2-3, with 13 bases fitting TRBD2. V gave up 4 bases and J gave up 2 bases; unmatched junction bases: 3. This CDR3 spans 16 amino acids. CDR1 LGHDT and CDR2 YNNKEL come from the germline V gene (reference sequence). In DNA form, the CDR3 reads TGTGCCAGCAGCCTGACTAGCGGGGGGACCACAGATACGCAGTATTTT. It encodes CASSLTSGGTTDTQYF.

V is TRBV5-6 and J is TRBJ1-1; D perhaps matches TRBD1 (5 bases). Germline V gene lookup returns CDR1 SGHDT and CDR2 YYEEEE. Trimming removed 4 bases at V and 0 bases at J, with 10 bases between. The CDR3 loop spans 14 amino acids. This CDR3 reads CASSAGTVNTEAFF. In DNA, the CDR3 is TGTGCCAGCAGCGCGGGGACGGTGAACACTGAAGCTTTCTTT.

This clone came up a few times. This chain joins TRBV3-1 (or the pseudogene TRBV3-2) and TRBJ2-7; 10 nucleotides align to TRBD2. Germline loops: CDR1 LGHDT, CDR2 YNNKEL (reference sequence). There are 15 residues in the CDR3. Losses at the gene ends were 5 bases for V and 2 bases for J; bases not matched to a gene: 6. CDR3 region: CASSTTSGLPYEQYF. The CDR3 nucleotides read TGTGCCAGCAGCACGACTAGCGGGTTACCCTACGAGCAGTACTTC.

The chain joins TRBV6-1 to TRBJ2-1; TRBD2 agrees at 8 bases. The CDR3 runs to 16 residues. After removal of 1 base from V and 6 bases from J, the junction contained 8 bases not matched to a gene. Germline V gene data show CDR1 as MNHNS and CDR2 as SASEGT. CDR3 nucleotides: TGTGCCAGCAGTGAAGAGATTCGGGGGGGCTTCAATGAGCAGTTCTTC. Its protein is CASSEEIRGGFNEQFF.

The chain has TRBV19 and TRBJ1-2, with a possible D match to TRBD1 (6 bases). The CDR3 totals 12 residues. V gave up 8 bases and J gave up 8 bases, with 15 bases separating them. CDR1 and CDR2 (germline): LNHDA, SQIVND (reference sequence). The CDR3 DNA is TGTGCCAGTTCGAAACAGGGTGAGGGCTACACCTTC. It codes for CASSKQGEGYTF.

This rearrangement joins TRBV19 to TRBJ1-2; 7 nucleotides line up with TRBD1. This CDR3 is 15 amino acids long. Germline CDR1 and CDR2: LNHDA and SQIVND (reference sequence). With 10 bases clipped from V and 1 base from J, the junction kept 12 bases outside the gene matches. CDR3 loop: CATRGKGAVNYGYTF. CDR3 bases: TGTGCCACCCGGGGGAAGGGGGCGGTTAACTATGGCTACACCTTC.

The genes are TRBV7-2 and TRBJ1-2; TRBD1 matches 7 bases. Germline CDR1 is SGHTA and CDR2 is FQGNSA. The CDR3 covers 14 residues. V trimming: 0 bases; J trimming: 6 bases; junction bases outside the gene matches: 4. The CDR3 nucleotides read TGTGCCAGCAGCTTAGCGGGGACAGAGCATGGCTACACCTTC. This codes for CASSLAGTEHGYTF.

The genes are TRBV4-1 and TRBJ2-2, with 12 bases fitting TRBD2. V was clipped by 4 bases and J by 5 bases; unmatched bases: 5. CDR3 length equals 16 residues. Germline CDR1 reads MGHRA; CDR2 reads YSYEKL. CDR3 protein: CASSRHLAGGTGELFF. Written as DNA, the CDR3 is TGCGCCAGCAGCCGCCATCTAGCGGGGGGGACCGGGGAGCTGTTTTTT.

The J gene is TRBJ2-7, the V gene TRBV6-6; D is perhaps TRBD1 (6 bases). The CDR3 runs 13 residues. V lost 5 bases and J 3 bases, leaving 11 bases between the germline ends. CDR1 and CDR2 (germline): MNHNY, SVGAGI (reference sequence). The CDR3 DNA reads TGTGCCAGCAGTAGGGGGACAAACTACGAGCAGTACTTC. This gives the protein CASSRGTNYEQYF.